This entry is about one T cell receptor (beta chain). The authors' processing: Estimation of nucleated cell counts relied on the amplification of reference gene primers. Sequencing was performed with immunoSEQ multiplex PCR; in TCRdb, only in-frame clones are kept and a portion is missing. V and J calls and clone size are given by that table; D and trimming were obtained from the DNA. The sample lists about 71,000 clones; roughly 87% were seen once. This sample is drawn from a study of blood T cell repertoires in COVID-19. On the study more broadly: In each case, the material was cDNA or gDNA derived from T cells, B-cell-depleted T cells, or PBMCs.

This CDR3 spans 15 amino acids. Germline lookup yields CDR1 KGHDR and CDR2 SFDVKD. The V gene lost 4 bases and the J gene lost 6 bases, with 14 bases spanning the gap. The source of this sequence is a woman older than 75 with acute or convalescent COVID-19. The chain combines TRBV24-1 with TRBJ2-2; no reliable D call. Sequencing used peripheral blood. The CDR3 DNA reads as TGTGCCACCAGTGACCCGACCGGCGGCTCCGGGGAGCTGTTTTTT. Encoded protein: CATSDPTGGSGELFF.